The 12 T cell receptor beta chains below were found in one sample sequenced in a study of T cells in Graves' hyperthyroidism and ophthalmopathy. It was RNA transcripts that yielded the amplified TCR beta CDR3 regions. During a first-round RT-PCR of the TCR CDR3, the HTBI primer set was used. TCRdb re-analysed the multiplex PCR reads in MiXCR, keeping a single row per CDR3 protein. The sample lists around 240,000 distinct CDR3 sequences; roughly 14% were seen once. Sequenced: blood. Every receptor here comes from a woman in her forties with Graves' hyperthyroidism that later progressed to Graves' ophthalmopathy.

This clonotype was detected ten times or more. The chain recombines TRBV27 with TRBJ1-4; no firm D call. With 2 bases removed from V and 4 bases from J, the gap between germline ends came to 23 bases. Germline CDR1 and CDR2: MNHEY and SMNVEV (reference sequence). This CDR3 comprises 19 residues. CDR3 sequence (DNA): TGTGCCAGCAGTTTACGGAGTACGGTGGGAAGGGTCCTTAATGAAAAACTGTTTTTT. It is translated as CASSLRSTVGRVLNEKLFF.

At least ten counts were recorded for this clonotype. The CDR3 DNA is TGTGCCATCACGGGTCCGGGGGCTGAAGCTTTCTTT. This codes for CAITGPGAEAFF. This chain connects TRBV10-3 to TRBJ1-1, with D possibly TRBD1 on 5 matching bases. Germline loops: CDR1 ENHRY, CDR2 SYGVKD. V lost 7 bases to trimming and J lost 6 bases, with 12 bases between them. This CDR3 is 12 amino acids long.

CDR3 sequence reads: CASSKVISPDRVNYEQYF. The DNA for the CDR3 is TGTGCCAGCAGTAAAGTCATCTCACCTGACAGGGTCAACTACGAGCAGTACTTC. The rearrangement links TRBV2 to TRBJ2-7; 7 bases agree with TRBD1. Germline V gene lookup returns CDR1 SNHLY and CDR2 FYNNEI. The CDR3 extends over 18 amino acids. After removal of 5 bases from V and 3 bases from J, the junction contained 19 bases not matched to a gene.

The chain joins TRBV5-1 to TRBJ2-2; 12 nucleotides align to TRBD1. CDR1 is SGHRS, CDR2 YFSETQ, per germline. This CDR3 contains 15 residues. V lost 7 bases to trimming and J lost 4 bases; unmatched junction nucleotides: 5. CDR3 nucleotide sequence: TGCGCCAGCGACCCGGGACAGGGGGCCACCGGGGAGCTGTTTTTT. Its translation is CASDPGQGATGELFF.

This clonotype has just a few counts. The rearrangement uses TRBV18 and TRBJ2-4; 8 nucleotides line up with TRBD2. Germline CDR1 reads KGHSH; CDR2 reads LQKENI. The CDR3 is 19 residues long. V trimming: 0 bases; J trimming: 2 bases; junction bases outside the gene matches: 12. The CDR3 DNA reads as TGTGCCAGCTCACCACCTGCAGGATCACTAGCGGACTCCAAAAACATTCAGTACTTC. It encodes CASSPPAGSLADSKNIQYF.

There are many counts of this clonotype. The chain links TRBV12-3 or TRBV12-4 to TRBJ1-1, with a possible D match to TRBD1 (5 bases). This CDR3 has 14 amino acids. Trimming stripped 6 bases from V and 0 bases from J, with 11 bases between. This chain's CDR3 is CASSWDSLNTEAFF. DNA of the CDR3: TGTGCCAGCAGCTGGGACTCATTGAACACTGAAGCTTTCTTT.

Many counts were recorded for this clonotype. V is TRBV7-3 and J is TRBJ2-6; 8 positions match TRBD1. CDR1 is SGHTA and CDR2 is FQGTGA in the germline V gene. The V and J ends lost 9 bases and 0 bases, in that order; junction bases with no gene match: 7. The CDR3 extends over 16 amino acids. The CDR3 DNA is TGTGCCAGAACTATTGACAGGGGCTCTGGGGCCAACGTCCTGACTTTC. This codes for CARTIDRGSGANVLTF.

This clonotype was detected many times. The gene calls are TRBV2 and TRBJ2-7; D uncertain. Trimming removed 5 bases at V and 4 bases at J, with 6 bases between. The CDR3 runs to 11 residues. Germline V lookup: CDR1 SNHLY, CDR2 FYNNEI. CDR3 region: CASSSKYEQYF. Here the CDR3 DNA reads TGTGCCAGCAGTTCAAAATACGAGCAGTACTTC.

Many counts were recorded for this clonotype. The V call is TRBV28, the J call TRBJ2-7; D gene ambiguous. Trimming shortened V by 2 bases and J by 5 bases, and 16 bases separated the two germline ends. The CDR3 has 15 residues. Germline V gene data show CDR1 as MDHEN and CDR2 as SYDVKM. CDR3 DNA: TGTGCCAGCAGTTTAAGGGCAGGAAGTGCTCACGAGCAGTACTTC. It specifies CASSLRAGSAHEQYF.

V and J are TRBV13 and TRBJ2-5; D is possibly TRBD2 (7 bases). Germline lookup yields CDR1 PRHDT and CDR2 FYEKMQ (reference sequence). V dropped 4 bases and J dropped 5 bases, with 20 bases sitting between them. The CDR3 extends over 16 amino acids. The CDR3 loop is CASSSYSGGRRETQYF. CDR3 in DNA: TGTGCCAGCAGCTCCTACTCGGGGGGCAGGAGGGAGACCCAGTACTTC. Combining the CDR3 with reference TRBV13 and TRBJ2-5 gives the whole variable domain AAGVIQSPRHLIKEKRETATLKCYPIPRHDTVYWYQQGPGQDPQFLISFYEKMQSDKGSIPDRFSAQQFSDYHSELNMSSLELGDSALYFCASSSYSGGRRETQYFGPGTRLLVL.

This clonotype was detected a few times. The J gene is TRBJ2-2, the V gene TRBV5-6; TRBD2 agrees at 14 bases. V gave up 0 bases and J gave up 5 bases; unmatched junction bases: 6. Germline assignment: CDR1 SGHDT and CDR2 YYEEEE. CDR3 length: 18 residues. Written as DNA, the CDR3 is TGTGCCAGCAGCTTGGACCTGACTAGCGGGAGGGTGACCGGGGAGCTGTTTTTT. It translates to CASSLDLTSGRVTGELFF.

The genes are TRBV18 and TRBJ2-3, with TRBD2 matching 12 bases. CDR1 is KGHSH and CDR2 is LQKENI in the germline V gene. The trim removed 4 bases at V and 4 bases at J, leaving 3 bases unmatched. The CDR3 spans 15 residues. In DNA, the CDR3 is TGTGCCAGCTCACAGACTAGCGGGAGTTCAGATACGCAGTATTTT. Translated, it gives CASSQTSGSSDTQYF.